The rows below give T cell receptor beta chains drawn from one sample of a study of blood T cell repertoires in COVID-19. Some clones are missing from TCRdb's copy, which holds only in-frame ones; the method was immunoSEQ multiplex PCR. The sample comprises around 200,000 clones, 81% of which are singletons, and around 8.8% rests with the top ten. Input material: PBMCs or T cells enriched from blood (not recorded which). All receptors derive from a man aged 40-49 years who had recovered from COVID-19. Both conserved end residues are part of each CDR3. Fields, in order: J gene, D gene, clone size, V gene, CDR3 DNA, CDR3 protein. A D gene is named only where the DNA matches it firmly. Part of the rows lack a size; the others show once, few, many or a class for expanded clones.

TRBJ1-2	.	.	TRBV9	TGTGCCAGCAGCGTAGCTGGAGGGAACTATGGCTACACCTTC	CASSVAGGNYGYTF
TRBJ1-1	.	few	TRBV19	TGTGCCAGTAGTATCAGTCTGAACACTGAAGCTTTCTTT	CASSISLNTEAFF
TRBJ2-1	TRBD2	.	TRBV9	TGTGCCTCCGGACTAGCGGGGGGGTGGAATGAGCAGTTCTTC	CASGLAGGWNEQFF
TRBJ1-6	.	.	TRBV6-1	TGTGCCAGCAGTGAACAGGGCGCTAATTCACCCCTCCACTTT	CASSEQGANSPLHF
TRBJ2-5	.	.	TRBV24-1	TGTGCCACCAGTGATGCACTACGGGACTCGGAGACCCAGTACTTC	CATSDALRDSETQYF
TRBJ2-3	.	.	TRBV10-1	TGCGCCAGCAGTGAGAAGGCGGTTAGTTTATTCGGGGATACGCAGTATTTT	CASSEKAVSLFGDTQYF
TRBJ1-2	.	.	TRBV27	TGTGCCAGCAGTTTACAGGGATACCGTGGCTACACCTTC	CASSLQGYRGYTF
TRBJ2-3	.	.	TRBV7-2	TGTGCCAGCAGCGCGACCTTAACTAGTGGTACGCAGTATTTT	CASSATLTSGTQYF
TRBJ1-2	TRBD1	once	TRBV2	TGTGCCAGCAGCCTACAGGGGGAAGGCTACACCTTC	CASSLQGEGYTF
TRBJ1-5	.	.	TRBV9	TGTGCCAGCAGCCGAGGAGGGGCCGGCAATCAGCCCCAGCATTTT	CASSRGGAGNQPQHF
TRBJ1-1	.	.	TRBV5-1	TGCGCCAGCAGCTTGGGCAGGGGAAGTAAGAACACTGAAGCTTTCTTT	CASSLGRGSKNTEAFF
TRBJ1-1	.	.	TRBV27	TGTGCCAGCAGTTCCGCCCGCCCCAGGGGCCGGAACACTGAAGCTTTCTTT	CASSSARPRGRNTEAFF
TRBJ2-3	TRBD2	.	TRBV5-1	TGCGCCAGCAGCCCGGGACTAGCCACAGATACGCAGTATTTT	CASSPGLATDTQYF
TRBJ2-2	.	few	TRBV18	TGTGCCAGCTCACAAAGCGCCGGCACCGGGGAGCTGTTTTTT	CASSQSAGTGELFF
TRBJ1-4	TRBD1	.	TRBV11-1	TGTGCCAGCAGCCGGACAGGTTCCGAAAAACTGTTTTTT	CASSRTGSEKLFF
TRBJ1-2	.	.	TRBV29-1	TGCAGCGTTGAGATCAGGGATAACTATGGCTACACCTTC	CSVEIRDNYGYTF
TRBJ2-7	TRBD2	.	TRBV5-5	TGTGCCAGCAGCTCAACTAGCGGCTCCTACGAGCAGTACTTC	CASSSTSGSYEQYF
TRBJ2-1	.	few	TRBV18	TGTGCCAGCTCACCCAGCAGGGACAATGAGCAGTTCTTC	CASSPSRDNEQFF
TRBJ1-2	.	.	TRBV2	TGTGCCAGCAGTGGGATGGGAGGTGGCTACACCTTC	CASSGMGGGYTF
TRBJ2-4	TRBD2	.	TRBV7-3	TGTGCCAGCAGCTTCCTAGCGGGGAACATTCAGTACTTC	CASSFLAGNIQYF
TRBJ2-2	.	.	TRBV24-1	TGTGCCACCAGTGATACCAGGACAGCCCCAATGAGCACCGGGGAGCTGTTTTTT	CATSDTRTAPMSTGELFF
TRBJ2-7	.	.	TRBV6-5	TGTGCCAGCAGGCCCGGTCCGGGGGTCGCCTACGAGCAGTACTTC	CASRPGPGVAYEQYF
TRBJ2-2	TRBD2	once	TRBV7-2	TGTGCCAGCAGCGGCGTGCGCGGGAGGGTCACCGGGGAGCTGTTTTTT	CASSGVRGRVTGELFF
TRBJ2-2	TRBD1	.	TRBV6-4	TGTGCCAGCAGTCCCGGGACAGGGGGCGCTTACGGGGAGCTGTTTTTT	CASSPGTGGAYGELFF
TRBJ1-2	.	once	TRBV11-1	TGTGCCAGCAGCTCGGCGGAGGGTGGCTACACCTTC	CASSSAEGGYTF
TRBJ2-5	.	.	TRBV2	TGTGCCAGCAGGGGGGCCATGGGGACCCAGTACTTC	CASRGAMGTQYF
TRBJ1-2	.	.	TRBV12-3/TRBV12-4	TGTGCCAGCAGGACAGGAGTGCGCGGCTACACCTTC	CASRTGVRGYTF
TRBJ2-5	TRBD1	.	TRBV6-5	TGTGCCAGCAGTCCGGACAGGGGGGAACCGGAGACCCAGTACTTC	CASSPDRGEPETQYF
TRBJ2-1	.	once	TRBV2	TGTGCCAGCAGTGAAGCGCCAGGGGATGAGCAGTTCTTC	CASSEAPGDEQFF